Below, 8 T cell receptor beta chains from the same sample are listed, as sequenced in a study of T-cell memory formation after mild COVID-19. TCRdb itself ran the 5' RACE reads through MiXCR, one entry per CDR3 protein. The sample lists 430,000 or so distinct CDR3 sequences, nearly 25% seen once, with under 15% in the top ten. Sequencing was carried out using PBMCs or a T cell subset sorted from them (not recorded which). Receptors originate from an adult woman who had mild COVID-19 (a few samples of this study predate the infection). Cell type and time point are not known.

The CDR3 spells CASREGVTDTQYF. The CDR3 DNA follows: TGTGCCAGCAGGGAGGGGGTCACAGATACGCAGTATTTT. V is TRBV27 and J is TRBJ2-3; either TRBD1 or TRBD2 may fit D (6 bases each). Germline CDR1 and CDR2: MNHEY and SMNVEV (reference sequence). V was clipped by 6 bases and J by 2 bases, with 9 bases between them. This CDR3 is built from 13 residues.

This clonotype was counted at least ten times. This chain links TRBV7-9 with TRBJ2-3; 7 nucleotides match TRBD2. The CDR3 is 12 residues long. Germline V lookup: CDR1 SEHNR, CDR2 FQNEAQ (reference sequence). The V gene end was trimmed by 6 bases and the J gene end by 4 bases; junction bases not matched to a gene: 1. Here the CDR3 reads CASRGGADTQYF. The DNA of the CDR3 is TGTGCCAGCAGGGGGGGGGCAGATACGCAGTATTTT.

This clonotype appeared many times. CDR3 sequence reads: CSAPGRGLIGADTQYF. The CDR3 DNA reads as TGCAGTGCTCCCGGTCGGGGGCTGATTGGGGCAGATACGCAGTATTTT. V gene TRBV20-1 combines with J gene TRBJ2-3; D is possibly TRBD1 or TRBD2 (6 bases each). V dropped 5 bases and J dropped 4 bases, with 22 bases sitting between them. Per germline, CDR1 DFQATT and CDR2 SNEGSKA (reference sequence). CDR3 size: 16 residues.

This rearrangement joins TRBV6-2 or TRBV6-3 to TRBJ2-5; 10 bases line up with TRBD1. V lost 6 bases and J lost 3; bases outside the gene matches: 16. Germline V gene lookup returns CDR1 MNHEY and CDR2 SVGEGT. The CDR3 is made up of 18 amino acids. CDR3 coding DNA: TGTGCCAGCAGCCTCACCCTCACGACAGGGGGCGCGAAAGAGACCCAGTACTTC. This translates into CASSLTLTTGGAKETQYF.

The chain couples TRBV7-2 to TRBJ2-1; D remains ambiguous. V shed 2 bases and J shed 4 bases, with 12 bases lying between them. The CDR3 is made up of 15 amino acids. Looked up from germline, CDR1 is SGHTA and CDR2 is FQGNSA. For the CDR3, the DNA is TGTGCCAGCAGCTTACGGAGTGGAACGTACAATGAGCAGTTCTTC. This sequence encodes CASSLRSGTYNEQFF.

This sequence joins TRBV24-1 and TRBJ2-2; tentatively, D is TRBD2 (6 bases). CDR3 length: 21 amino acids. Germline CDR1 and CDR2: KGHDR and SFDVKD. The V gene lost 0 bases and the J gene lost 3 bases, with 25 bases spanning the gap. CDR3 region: CATSDLGQYSREFTDTGELFF. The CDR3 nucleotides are TGTGCCACCAGTGATTTGGGCCAATACAGCCGGGAGTTTACGGACACCGGGGAGCTGTTTTTT.

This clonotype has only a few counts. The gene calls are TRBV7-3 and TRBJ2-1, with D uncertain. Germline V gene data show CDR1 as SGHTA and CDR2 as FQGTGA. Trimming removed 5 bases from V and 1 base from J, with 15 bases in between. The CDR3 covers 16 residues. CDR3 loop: CASSPSDRASYNEQFF. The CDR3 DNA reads TGTGCCAGCAGCCCATCAGACCGGGCATCCTACAATGAGCAGTTCTTC. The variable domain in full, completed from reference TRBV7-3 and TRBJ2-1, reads GAGVSQTPSNKVTEKGKYVELRCDPISGHTALYWYRQSLGQGPEFLIYFQGTGAADDSGLPNDRFFAVRPEGSVSTLKIQRTERGDSAVYLCASSPSDRASYNEQFFGPGTRLTVL.

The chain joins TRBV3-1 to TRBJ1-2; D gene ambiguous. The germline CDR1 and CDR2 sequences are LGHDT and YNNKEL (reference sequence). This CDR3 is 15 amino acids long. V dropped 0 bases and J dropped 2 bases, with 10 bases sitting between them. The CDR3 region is CASSQDSGRNYGYTF. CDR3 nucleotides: TGTGCCAGCAGCCAAGATTCCGGCAGGAACTATGGCTACACCTTC.